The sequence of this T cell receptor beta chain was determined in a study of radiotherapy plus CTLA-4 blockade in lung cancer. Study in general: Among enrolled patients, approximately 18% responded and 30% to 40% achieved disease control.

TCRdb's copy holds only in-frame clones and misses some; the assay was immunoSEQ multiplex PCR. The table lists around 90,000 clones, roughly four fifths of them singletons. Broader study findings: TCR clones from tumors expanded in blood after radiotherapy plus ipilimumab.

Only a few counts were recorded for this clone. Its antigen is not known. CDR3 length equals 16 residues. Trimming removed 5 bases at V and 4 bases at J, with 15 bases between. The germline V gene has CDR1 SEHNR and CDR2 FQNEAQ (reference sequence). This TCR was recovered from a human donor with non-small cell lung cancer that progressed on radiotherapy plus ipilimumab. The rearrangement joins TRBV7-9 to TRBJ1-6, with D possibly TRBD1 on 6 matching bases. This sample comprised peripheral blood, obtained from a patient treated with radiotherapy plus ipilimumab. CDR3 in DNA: TGTGCCAGCAGCAATTCACAGGGACCTTATAATTCACCCCTCCACTTT. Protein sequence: CASSNSQGPYNSPLHF.